This T cell receptor (beta chain) was found in a study of blood T cell repertoires in COVID-19. Participants' own reports of clinical history determined their cohort assignment. This table comes from immunoSEQ multiplex PCR, and its TCRdb copy is limited to in-frame clones, with some not included. The sample contains more than 300,000 clones, 87% of which appear only once. CDR3 length equals 14 residues. V was pared by 2 bases and J by 8 bases, with 6 bases of the junction left unmatched. Germline V gene lookup returns CDR1 LGHNT and CDR2 FRNRAP. Sequencing used PBMCs or T cells enriched from blood (not recorded which). This TCR was sampled from a woman aged 25 to 39 who had recovered from COVID-19. The rearrangement links TRBV12-5 to TRBJ1-2, with 9 bases lining up with TRBD1. CDR3 sequence: CASGLTGGSWGYTF. The CDR3 DNA is TGTGCTAGTGGTTTGACAGGGGGCTCATGGGGCTACACCTTC. Together with reference TRBV12-5 and TRBJ1-2, the CDR3 gives the full variable domain: DARVTQTPRHKVTEMGQEVTMRCQPILGHNTVFWYRQTMMQGLELLAYFRNRAPLDDSGMPKDRFSAEMPDATLATLKIQPSEPRDSAVYFCASGLTGGSWGYTFGSGTRLTVV.